One TCR beta chain is described in this entry. This sample stems from a study of blood T cells in healthy people across ages. Sample-barcoded 5' priming and a J-beta primer mix drove a second PCR of about 6 to 11 cycles. TCRdb ran MiXCR on the 5' RACE reads and lists one entry per CDR3 protein. The sample carries about 970,000 distinct CDR3 sequences, roughly 51% recorded once. CDR1 and CDR2 from the germline V gene are MGHDK and SYGVNS. The CDR3 has 15 residues. J gave up 5 bases and V 7 bases, and 14 bases lay outside the gene matches. V is TRBV25-1 and J is TRBJ2-7, with 7 nucleotides matching TRBD2. Sample: blood. The origin of this receptor is a woman between 55 and 75 years old in good health. The chain's CDR3 is CASTPPGGGPNEQYF. The CDR3 DNA is TGTGCCAGCACCCCTCCTGGGGGAGGGCCGAACGAGCAGTACTTC.